The entry below gives a single T cell receptor (beta chain) sequence along with its context. Its specificity is not known. Method: immunoSEQ multiplex PCR; TCRdb's copy keeps in-frame clones and lacks some. The sample lists some 86,000 clones, 90% to 95% occurring once. These data belong to a study of graft-versus-host responses after intestinal transplantation. Study observations and caveats: Within allografts, high graft-versus-host to host-versus-graft clonal ratios were seen among patients with graft-donor T cell macrochimerism.

Trimming left V 7 bases short and J 5 bases short, with 13 bases between. The CDR3 is 13 residues long. Germline V gives CDR1 MNHEY, CDR2 SVGAGI. The material was unstimulated CD8+ T cells sorted from spleen or lymph node cells, obtained before intestinal transplant. The receptor was derived from a human donor who received an intestinal transplant. The chain couples TRBV6-5 to TRBJ2-3; D not certain. The CDR3 spells CASTPRPLDTQYF. As DNA, the CDR3 is TGTGCCAGCACTCCACGGCCCCTAGATACGCAGTATTTT.